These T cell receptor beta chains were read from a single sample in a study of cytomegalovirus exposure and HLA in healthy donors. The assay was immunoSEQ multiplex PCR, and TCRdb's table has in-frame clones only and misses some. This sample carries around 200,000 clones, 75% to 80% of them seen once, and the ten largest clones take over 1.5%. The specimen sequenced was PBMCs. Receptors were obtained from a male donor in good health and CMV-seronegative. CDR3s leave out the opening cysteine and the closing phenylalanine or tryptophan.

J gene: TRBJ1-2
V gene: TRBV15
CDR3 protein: ATSRDPGKWGYT

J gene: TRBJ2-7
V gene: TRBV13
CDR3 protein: ASSHSGQGNTYEQY

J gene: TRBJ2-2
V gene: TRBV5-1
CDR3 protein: ASSGRGANTGELF

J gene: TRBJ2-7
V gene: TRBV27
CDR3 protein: ASSLSPGNRAYEQY

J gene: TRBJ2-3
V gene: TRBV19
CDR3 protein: ASSLRQANLDTQY

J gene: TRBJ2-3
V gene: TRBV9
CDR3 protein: ASSVGPAGGADTQY

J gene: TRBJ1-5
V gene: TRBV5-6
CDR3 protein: ASSLRGTGGNQPQH

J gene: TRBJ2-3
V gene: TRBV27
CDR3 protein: ASSNPASARTDTQY

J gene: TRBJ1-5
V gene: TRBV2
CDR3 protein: ASSGGQDARQPQH

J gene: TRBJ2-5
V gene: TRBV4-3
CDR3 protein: ASSQEVQLTETQY